Each of the 28 T cell receptor beta chains below was sequenced from the same sample in a study of blood T cell repertoires in COVID-19. Generated by immunoSEQ multiplex PCR, the TCRdb table keeps only in-frame clones and is missing some. Among 35,000 to 50,000 clones listed, 70% to 90% were seen once. Material for sequencing was peripheral blood. These receptors were taken from a man aged 55 to 69 in a cohort sampled during active COVID-19.

This clone appeared a few times. The chain combines TRBV11-3 with TRBJ1-6; tentatively, D is TRBD1 (5 bases). This CDR3 spans 14 amino acids. V gave up 4 bases and J gave up 7 bases, with 11 bases separating them. Germline CDR1 reads SGHNT; CDR2 reads YENEEA. The CDR3 sequence is CASSSGQRNSPLHF. DNA of the CDR3: TGTGCCAGCAGCTCCGGACAAAGGAATTCACCCCTCCACTTT.

The chain has TRBV5-1 and TRBJ2-3; 10 bases match TRBD2. V trimming: 0 bases; J trimming: 3 bases; junction bases outside the gene matches: 4. Germline V gene data show CDR1 as SGHRS and CDR2 as YFSETQ. This CDR3 has 16 amino acids. The CDR3 here is CASSLGASGGTDTQYF. CDR3 nucleotide sequence: TGCGCCAGCAGCTTGGGGGCTAGCGGGGGTACAGATACGCAGTATTTT.

This clone was observed a few times. V is TRBV4-1 and J is TRBJ2-7; the D gene is possibly TRBD2 (5 bases). Germline V gene sequence: CDR1 MGHRA, CDR2 YSYEKL. This CDR3 region has 17 residues. Trimming pared 1 base from V and 3 bases from J, leaving 19 bases between. The CDR3 DNA sequence: TGCGCCAGCAGCCAAGGTCCTCCGGGGAGTGGGGTCTACGAGCAGTACTTC. This sequence encodes CASSQGPPGSGVYEQYF.

This clone appeared a few times. The chain uses TRBV28 and TRBJ1-5, with a possible D match to TRBD1 (5 bases). The CDR3 extends over 15 amino acids. Trimming took 7 bases from V and 6 from J, leaving 19 bases between them. In germline, CDR1 is MDHEN, CDR2 SYDVKM. As DNA, the CDR3 is TGTGCCAGCACCCAGAAGGGGCGTCTAGGTCAGCCCCAGCATTTT. It encodes CASTQKGRLGQPQHF.

The chain recombines TRBV6-2 or TRBV6-3 with TRBJ1-2; tentative D call: TRBD1 (5 bases). Germline V gene lookup returns CDR1 MNHEY and CDR2 SVGEGT. V dropped 5 bases and J dropped 3 bases, with 7 bases sitting between them. There are 12 residues in the CDR3. The CDR3 is CASSRQHYGYTF. The CDR3, as DNA: TGTGCCAGCAGTCGACAGCACTATGGCTACACCTTC.

The V call is TRBV30, the J call TRBJ1-5; D unresolved. V lost 0 bases to trimming and J lost 3 bases, with 9 bases between them. CDR1 and CDR2 from the germline V gene are GTSNPN and SVGIG (reference sequence). CDR3 length equals 14 residues. The CDR3, as DNA: TGTGCCTGGAGTGTAGACAAATACAATCAGCCCCAGCATTTT. Amino acids: CAWSVDKYNQPQHF.

This clone was seen a single time. The rearrangement uses TRBV28 and TRBJ2-2; no reliable D call. V lost 5 bases to trimming and J lost 7 bases, with 8 bases between them. Germline V gene sequence: CDR1 MDHEN, CDR2 SYDVKM. CDR3 length equals 12 residues. The CDR3 DNA follows: TGTGCCAGCAGTCCAGTATTCGGGGAGCTGTTTTTT. Amino acid sequence: CASSPVFGELFF.

This chain uses TRBV3-1 (or the pseudogene TRBV3-2) with TRBJ1-5, with TRBD1 identical over 7 bases. The ends lost 4 bases at V and 4 bases at J; junction bases unmatched: 4. The germline V gene encodes CDR1 LGHDT and CDR2 YNNKEL (reference sequence). This CDR3 is 14 amino acids long. The CDR3 DNA sequence: TGTGCCAGCAGCCCGGGACAGAAGAATCAGCCCCAGCATTTT. Protein sequence: CASSPGQKNQPQHF.

This chain joins TRBV15 and TRBJ2-1; unclear D gene. The ends were cut back, 7 bases at V and 5 bases at J, with 6 bases in the middle. The length of the CDR3 is 11 residues. Germline CDR1 reads LNHNV; CDR2 reads YYDKDF (reference sequence). CDR3 region: CATTLHNEQFF. In nucleotides, the CDR3 is TGTGCCACCACTCTCCACAATGAGCAGTTCTTC.

This chain joins TRBV7-9 and TRBJ1-2; D is possibly TRBD1 (6 bases). This CDR3 has 17 residues. Germline lookup yields CDR1 SEHNR and CDR2 FQNEAQ (reference sequence). Trimming removed 5 bases from V and 3 bases from J, with 22 bases in between. CDR3 DNA sequence: TGTGCCAGCAGCCCACTAACGGCCCTGGGGGCCCACTATGGCTACACCTTC. This encodes CASSPLTALGAHYGYTF.

In this sample, this clone turned up once. The rearrangement joins TRBV10-1 to TRBJ1-1; possible D gene TRBD1, 6 bases. Germline loops: CDR1 WNHNN, CDR2 SYGVQD (reference sequence). Trimming took off 3 bases at V and 4 bases at J, with 12 bases between the two ends. This CDR3 region has 14 residues. CDR3 bases: TGCGCCAGCAGTGACGGTACAGGGACCACTGAAGCTTTCTTT. It specifies CASSDGTGTTEAFF.

The chain links TRBV15 to TRBJ2-1; D is possibly TRBD2 (5 bases). The CDR3 sequence is 16 residues long. Germline assignment: CDR1 LNHNV and CDR2 YYDKDF (reference sequence). Deletions cut 5 bases from V and 10 bases from J, with 24 bases between. The CDR3 bases are TGTGCCACCAGCGACATCGAGGGCTACCCCCAAAGCGAGCAGTTCTTC. Its translation: CATSDIEGYPQSEQFF.

The V call is TRBV24-1, the J call TRBJ2-5; D remains ambiguous. The CDR3 covers 12 residues. Germline V CDR1 and CDR2: KGHDR, SFDVKD. Trimming cost V 1 base and J 7 bases, with 6 bases left between them. CDR3 DNA sequence: TGTGCCACCAGTGATTTCTTCGGGACCCAGTACTTC. Translation: CATSDFFGTQYF.

This rearrangement joins TRBV6-5 to TRBJ2-7; 11 bases line up with TRBD2. Germline V gives CDR1 MNHEY, CDR2 SVGAGI. CDR3 length equals 14 residues. V shed 4 bases and J 2 bases; nucleotides not matched to a gene: 1. In DNA, the CDR3 is TGTGCCAGCAGTTTAGCGGGAGGGCCCTACGAGCAGTACTTC. Its translation: CASSLAGGPYEQYF.

The V call is TRBV5-4, the J call TRBJ2-3; 8 bases agree with TRBD2. The V gene's germline CDR1 is SGHNT and CDR2 YYREEE (reference sequence). The CDR3 contains 17 residues. The V segment lost 3 bases and the J segment 2 bases; nucleotides outside the gene matches: 11. The CDR3 region is CASSSGHRGGHTDTQYF. CDR3 coding DNA: TGTGCCAGCAGCTCCGGGCACCGGGGGGGCCACACAGATACGCAGTATTTT.

This chain links TRBV20-1 with TRBJ2-1, with 7 bases fitting TRBD2. Germline V gene data show CDR1 as DFQATT and CDR2 as SNEGSKA (reference sequence). The CDR3 covers 14 residues. After removal of 3 bases from V and 6 bases from J, the junction contained 8 bases not matched to a gene. DNA of the CDR3: TGCAGTGCTAGTAGTGGGAGGGCGGGCAATGAGCAGTTCTTC. Protein: CSASSGRAGNEQFF.

The rearrangement links TRBV19 to TRBJ2-5, with D tentatively TRBD2 (5 bases). Germline V gives CDR1 LNHDA, CDR2 SQIVND (reference sequence). V was shortened by 10 bases and J by 5 bases, with 17 bases between the two germline ends. CDR3 size: 13 residues. CDR3 nucleotide sequence: TGTGCCACTGAGGGCCTGCGCGGGGAGACCCAGTACTTC. Translation gives CATEGLRGETQYF.

The CDR3 DNA sequence: TGCAGCGTTGCGATGGAGGGTCAGCCCCAGCATTTT. Its protein product is CSVAMEGQPQHF. The gene calls are TRBV29-1 and TRBJ1-5; the D is unclear. This CDR3 is 12 amino acids long. Germline-derived CDR1 and CDR2 are SQVTM and ANQGSEA. V lost 4 bases and J lost 6, with 10 bases in between.

The rearrangement links TRBV28 to TRBJ1-1; 7 bases map to TRBD1. The CDR3 spans 15 residues. The V and J ends lost 6 bases and 5 bases, in that order; junction bases with no gene match: 12. Germline CDR1 and CDR2: MDHEN and SYDVKM. The CDR3 region is CASRGSTGPGTEAFF. DNA of the CDR3: TGTGCCAGCAGGGGGTCGACAGGGCCAGGAACTGAAGCTTTCTTT. The complete variable domain, with remaining parts taken from reference TRBV28 and TRBJ1-1, reads DVKVTQSSRYLVKRTGEKVFLECVQDMDHENMFWYRQDPGLGLRLIYFSYDVKMKEKGDIPEGYSVSREKKERFSLILESASTNQTSMYLCASRGSTGPGTEAFFGQGTRLTVV.

The chain combines TRBV27 with TRBJ2-1; 9 bases map to TRBD2. The CDR3 is 15 amino acids. The germline gives CDR1 MNHEY, CDR2 SMNVEV (reference sequence). V shed 0 bases and J 6 bases; nucleotides not matched to a gene: 3. This CDR3 reads CASSLSTSGSNEQFF. The CDR3 bases are TGTGCCAGCAGTTTATCCACTAGCGGGTCCAATGAGCAGTTCTTC.

The V call is TRBV19, the J call TRBJ2-3; D call uncertain. Between the trimmed V and J ends, which lost 1 base and 1 base, there was a span of 6 bases. The germline V gene encodes CDR1 LNHDA and CDR2 SQIVND (reference sequence). The CDR3 is 14 residues long. The CDR3 loop reads CASSIVSRTDTQYF. DNA of the CDR3: TGTGCCAGTAGTATAGTATCCCGCACAGATACGCAGTATTTT. The full variable domain, its missing parts supplied by reference TRBV19 and TRBJ2-3, is DGGITQSPKYLFRKEGQNVTLSCEQNLNHDAMYWYRQDPGQGLRLIYYSQIVNDFQKGDIAEGYSVSREKKESFPLTVTSAQKNPTAFYLCASSIVSRTDTQYFGPGTRLTVL.

The V call is TRBV19, the J call TRBJ2-2, with D perhaps matching TRBD1 (5 bases). Germline V gives CDR1 LNHDA, CDR2 SQIVND (reference sequence). The CDR3 loop spans 15 amino acids. The V end lost 1 base, the J end lost 6 bases, and 12 bases lay between the germline ends. In DNA, the CDR3 is TGTGCCAGTAGTATAGCATCCAGGGCCCCCGGGGAGCTGTTTTTT. Translation: CASSIASRAPGELFF.

V gene TRBV6-5 combines with J gene TRBJ2-1; 7 nucleotides agree with TRBD1. V was pared by 11 bases and J by 5 bases, with 9 bases of the junction left unmatched. Germline CDR1 MNHEY, CDR2 SVGAGI. The CDR3 spans 13 residues. CDR3: CASQDRENNEQFF. The DNA for the CDR3 is TGTGCCTCTCAAGACAGGGAGAACAATGAGCAGTTCTTC.

This sequence joins TRBV19 and TRBJ1-5; D unresolved. CDR1 and CDR2 (germline): LNHDA, SQIVND (reference sequence). This CDR3 has 12 residues. V lost 4 bases to trimming and J lost 9 bases, with 10 bases between them. CDR3 in amino acids: CASSSVPGPQHF. The CDR3 DNA sequence: TGTGCCAGTAGTAGTGTTCCCGGGCCCCAGCATTTT.

CDR3 sequence: CASSLSPGTNRGLTGANVLTF. CDR3 nucleotides: TGTGCCAGCAGTTTGAGCCCGGGCACGAACAGGGGGCTGACTGGGGCCAACGTCCTGACTTTC. This sequence joins TRBV28 and TRBJ2-6, with 9 bases fitting TRBD1. Germline V gene sequence: CDR1 MDHEN, CDR2 SYDVKM. V was clipped by 3 bases and J by 2 bases; unmatched bases: 17. The length of the CDR3 is 21 residues.

The CDR3 DNA reads as TGTGCCAGCAGCTTAGGGGACAGGGGACTCTCGTGGGAGCAGTACTTC. Encoded protein: CASSLGDRGLSWEQYF. The rearrangement uses TRBV11-2 and TRBJ2-7; 10 bases agree with TRBD1. This CDR3 has 16 amino acids. The V segment lost 1 base and the J segment 7 bases; nucleotides outside the gene matches: 10. Germline V gene sequence: CDR1 SGHAT, CDR2 FQNNGV.

This clone was recorded only once. This chain uses TRBV6-5 with TRBJ1-1; 9 nucleotides align to TRBD1. Germline V gene data show CDR1 as MNHEY and CDR2 as SVGAGI. The CDR3 contains 13 residues. V lost 5 bases and J lost 7; bases outside the gene matches: 5. The CDR3 DNA follows: TGTGCCAGCAGTAAACCGACAGGGGGTGAAGCTTTCTTT. This gives the protein CASSKPTGGEAFF.

This clone was counted once. This chain joins TRBV6-5 and TRBJ1-1, with D maybe TRBD1 (5 bases). Germline V gene sequence: CDR1 MNHEY, CDR2 SVGAGI. The CDR3 spans 16 residues. Trimming removed 0 bases at V and 1 base at J, with 12 bases between. CDR3 loop: CASSYSGGGRNTEAFF. DNA for the CDR3: TGTGCCAGCAGTTACTCGGGGGGAGGGAGGAACACTGAAGCTTTCTTT.